The clone carrying this T cell receptor (beta chain) was counted at least ten times. The antigen is undetermined. From RNA, the CDR3 regions of TCR beta chains were amplified and sequenced. Second-round multiplex PCR came after first-round RT-PCR with HTBI primers. MiXCR, run by TCRdb on the multiplex PCR reads, gives a single entry per CDR3 protein. Of 650,000 to 800,000 distinct CDR3 sequences in the sample, roughly two fifths were seen once. The source of the sample is a study of Graves' ophthalmopathy and Graves' hyperthyroidism. The study enrolled ophthalmopathy donors with moderate-to-severe activity, CAS ≥3, NOSPECS ≥4 and duration under 3 months. Exclusion criteria comprised other autoimmune diseases, uncontrolled infections, pregnancy or lactation in patients. The PBMC fraction was derived from 9 to 10 ml of fresh peripheral blood. Study-wide points: Blood also contained most of the expanded thyroid clonotypes above 0.001 frequency.

Between the trimmed V and J ends, which lost 0 bases and 6 bases, there was a span of 6 bases. The CDR3 runs 13 residues. The germline V gene has CDR1 DFQATT and CDR2 SNEGSKA (reference sequence). The sequence was obtained from an adult man with Graves' ophthalmopathy. The chain employs TRBV20-1 and TRBJ1-6; no definite D call. Specimen: peripheral blood. This chain's CDR3 is CSAREDRNSPLHF. The CDR3 DNA reads TGCAGTGCTAGAGAAGACCGTAATTCACCCCTCCACTTT.